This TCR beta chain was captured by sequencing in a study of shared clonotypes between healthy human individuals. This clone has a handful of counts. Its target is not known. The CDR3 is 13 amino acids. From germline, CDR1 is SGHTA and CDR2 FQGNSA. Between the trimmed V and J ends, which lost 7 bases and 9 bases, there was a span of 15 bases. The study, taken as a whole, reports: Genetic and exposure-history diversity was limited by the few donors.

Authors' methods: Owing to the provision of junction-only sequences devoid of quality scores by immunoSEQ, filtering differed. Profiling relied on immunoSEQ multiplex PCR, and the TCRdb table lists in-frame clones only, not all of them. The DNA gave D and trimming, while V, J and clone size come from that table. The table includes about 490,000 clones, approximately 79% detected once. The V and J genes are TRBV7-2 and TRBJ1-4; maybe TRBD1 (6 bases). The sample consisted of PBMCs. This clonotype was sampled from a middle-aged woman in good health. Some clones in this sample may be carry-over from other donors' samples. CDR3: CASTTGGSKKLFF. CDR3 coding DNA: TGTGCCAGCACAACCGGGGGCTCGAAAAAACTGTTTTTT.